This TCR beta chain was obtained from a study of early T cells in non-severe SARS-CoV-2 infection. Study information: Sequencing of bulk RNA from unsorted whole blood was done, without chain pairing.

The length of the CDR3 is 15 residues. Trimming pared 7 bases from V and 1 base from J, leaving 11 bases between. A few counts support this clonotype. Its target is unknown. The study's findings and limits: Database matching using VDJdb favored anti-spike CD8 responses, with private and CD4 specificities left missing.

The TCR library protocol attached unique molecular identifiers to the individual cDNA molecules. MiXCR was run by TCRdb on the 5' RACE reads, yielding one entry per CDR3 protein. The sample holds around 78,000 distinct CDR3 sequences, 10% seen once. The clonotype originates from an adult who was a healthcare worker with PCR-confirmed SARS-CoV-2 infection or an uninfected control (not recorded which). The chain is built from TRBV12-3 or TRBV12-4 and TRBJ2-6; no clear D. The source material was whole blood, sampled at baseline. For the CDR3, the DNA is TGTGCCAGCACCTCGTCGGCATCTGGGGCCAACGTCCTGACTTTC. Encoded protein: CASTSSASGANVLTF.